The 28 T cell receptor beta chains reported below all come from one sample, sequenced in a study of blood T cell repertoires in COVID-19. The method was immunoSEQ multiplex PCR; TCRdb's version includes in-frame clones alone and lacks a portion of them. The repertoire includes about 150,000 clones, over 75% of them detected once, and about 1.2% sits in the top ten. Sequencing used PBMCs or T cells enriched from blood (not recorded which). Receptors were obtained from a woman aged 25 to 45 with acute COVID-19.

This sequence joins TRBV4-2 and TRBJ2-7; 10 bases agree with TRBD2. The CDR3 runs to 15 residues. Germline assignment: CDR1 LGHNA and CDR2 YNFKEQ. The ends lost 1 base at V and 3 bases at J; junction bases unmatched: 3. The CDR3 DNA reads as TGTGCCAGCAGCCAAGTGCGACTAGCGGGCTACGAGCAGTACTTC. Translating it yields CASSQVRLAGYEQYF.

The chain links TRBV27 to TRBJ2-1, with 7 bases identical to TRBD1. CDR1 is MNHEY, CDR2 SMNVEV, per germline (reference sequence). V shed 5 bases and J 5 bases; nucleotides not matched to a gene: 9. This CDR3 is 15 amino acids long. CDR3 in amino acids: CASSHGQVYDNEQFF. The CDR3 DNA reads TGTGCCAGCAGTCATGGACAGGTTTACGACAATGAGCAGTTCTTC.

The V and J genes are TRBV9 and TRBJ2-3; 8 bases map to TRBD2. The V gene's germline CDR1 is SGDLS and CDR2 YYNGEE. This CDR3 has 16 residues. Trimming removed 1 base from V and 6 bases from J; junction bases left unmatched: 10. The CDR3 coding sequence is TGTGCCAGCAGCGTATTACCGGGACTAGGTTTGGATACGCAGTATTTT. This translates into CASSVLPGLGLDTQYF.

The chain uses TRBV11-3 and TRBJ2-2; 14 positions match TRBD2. Trimming removed 5 bases from V and 3 bases from J; junction bases left unmatched: 5. Germline assignment: CDR1 SGHNT and CDR2 YENEEA. CDR3 size: 17 residues. The CDR3 DNA follows: TGTGCCAGCAGCGGTATGGGACTAGCGGGGGACACCGGGGAGCTGTTTTTT. Translation: CASSGMGLAGDTGELFF.

The chain combines TRBV5-5 with TRBJ2-7; the D is unclear. Trimming pared 5 bases from V and 3 bases from J, leaving 6 bases between. The CDR3 has 11 residues. The germline V gene has CDR1 SGHKS and CDR2 YYEKEE (reference sequence). In DNA, the CDR3 is TGTGCCAGCAGGTCCAACTACGAGCAGTACTTC. This sequence encodes CASRSNYEQYF.

The CDR3 nucleotides read TGCGCCAGCAGCCAAGATGGGCCGGATGGCTACACCTTC. Residues: CASSQDGPDGYTF. J is TRBJ1-2 and V is TRBV4-3; D not resolved. V was pared by 0 bases and J by 6 bases, with 8 bases between. The CDR3 has 13 residues. The germline V gene encodes CDR1 LGHNA and CDR2 YSLEER.

V gene TRBV28 combines with J gene TRBJ2-7; D unclear. Trimming shortened V by 4 bases and J by 1 base, and 2 bases separated the two germline ends. The CDR3 loop spans 11 amino acids. The germline V gene encodes CDR1 MDHEN and CDR2 SYDVKM. CDR3 amino acids: CASSSSYEQYF. DNA of the CDR3: TGTGCCAGCAGTTCATCCTACGAGCAGTACTTC.

This clone was observed a few times. This rearrangement joins TRBV6-6 to TRBJ2-7, with D possibly being TRBD1 (5 bases). In germline, CDR1 is MNHNY, CDR2 SVGAGI (reference sequence). Trimming removed 0 bases at V and 5 bases at J, with 14 bases between. The CDR3 length is 15 residues. The CDR3 DNA follows: TGTGCCAGCAGTTACTCGGCAGGGTCTACACACGAGCAGTACTTC. This gives the protein CASSYSAGSTHEQYF.

V usage is TRBV24-1 and J usage is TRBJ2-3, with a weak D call TRBD2 (6 bases). The CDR3 spans 14 residues. Trimming pared 4 bases from V and 2 bases from J, leaving 9 bases between. The germline V gene has CDR1 KGHDR and CDR2 SFDVKD. DNA for the CDR3: TGTGCCACCAGTGAACGGAGGGACACAGATACGCAGTATTTT. Encoded protein: CATSERRDTDTQYF.

This clone was counted only a few times. The V gene is TRBV9, the J gene TRBJ1-2; 12 bases line up with TRBD1. CDR1 and CDR2 (germline): SGDLS, YYNGEE. J gave up 6 bases and V 4 bases, and 10 bases lay outside the gene matches. The CDR3 sequence is 16 residues long. The CDR3 DNA follows: TGTGCCAGCAGCCCCATAAGGGGACAGGGGGCTGATGGCTACACCTTC. It translates to CASSPIRGQGADGYTF.

The rearrangement links TRBV19 to TRBJ1-5, with D maybe TRBD1 (6 bases). This CDR3 has 15 residues. Germline V CDR1 and CDR2: LNHDA, SQIVND (reference sequence). With 7 bases removed from V and 0 bases from J, the gap between germline ends came to 13 bases. The CDR3 protein is CASTDSHLSNQPQHF. The CDR3 DNA sequence: TGTGCCAGTACGGACAGCCACCTTAGCAATCAGCCCCAGCATTTT. Based on the CDR3 plus reference TRBV19 and TRBJ1-5, the full variable domain is DGGITQSPKYLFRKEGQNVTLSCEQNLNHDAMYWYRQDPGQGLRLIYYSQIVNDFQKGDIAEGYSVSREKKESFPLTVTSAQKNPTAFYLCASTDSHLSNQPQHFGDGTRLSIL.

The chain recombines TRBV12-3 or TRBV12-4 with TRBJ2-1, with TRBD2 identical over 9 bases. The CDR3 has 13 amino acids. The junction had 7 bases not matched to a gene; V was cut back by 2 bases and J by 14 bases. The CDR3 DNA reads TGTGCCAGCAGTTTAAAGGCGGGAGGGCAAGAGTTCTTC. As protein: CASSLKAGGQEFF.

The V call is TRBV5-3, the J call TRBJ2-7, with TRBD1 as a possible D gene (6 bases). TRBV5-3 falls under the ORF class, with uncertain function. This CDR3 region has 13 residues. The V end lost 2 bases, the J end lost 6 bases, and 12 bases lay between the germline ends. The CDR3 nucleotides read TGTGCCAGAAGCTTTGGCGACAGGATCGAGCAGTACTTC. Translated: CARSFGDRIEQYF.

The J gene is TRBJ2-2, the V gene TRBV28; D unclear. Between the trimmed V and J ends, which lost 5 bases and 0 bases, there was a span of 13 bases. CDR1 and CDR2 (germline): MDHEN, SYDVKM. The CDR3 is 16 amino acids. The CDR3 sequence: CASSGLQMANTGELFF. The CDR3 DNA follows: TGTGCCAGCAGTGGGCTTCAGATGGCGAACACCGGGGAGCTGTTTTTT.

The chain carries TRBV7-8 and TRBJ2-7; TRBD2 agrees at 8 bases. Trimming removed 0 bases from V and 1 base from J; junction bases left unmatched: 8. Germline V lookup: CDR1 SGHVS, CDR2 FQNEAQ. The CDR3 sequence is 17 residues long. CDR3 in DNA: TGTGCCAGCAGCTTAGCCCTAACTAGCGGTGCATCCTACGAGCAGTACTTC. This gives the protein CASSLALTSGASYEQYF.

The rearrangement links TRBV2 to TRBJ2-7; TRBD1 matches 8 bases. CDR1 and CDR2 (germline): SNHLY, FYNNEI. Losses at the gene ends were 5 bases for V and 2 bases for J; bases not matched to a gene: 2. This CDR3 has 13 amino acids. The CDR3 reads CASSRDRTYEQYF. DNA of the CDR3: TGTGCCAGCAGTCGGGACAGGACCTACGAGCAGTACTTC.

The chain employs TRBV10-3 and TRBJ2-4, with 9 positions matching TRBD2. The length of the CDR3 is 14 residues. With V trimmed by 3 bases and J by 8 bases, 5 bases remained unmatched. Per the germline V gene, CDR1 is ENHRY and CDR2 is SYGVKD. The DNA for the CDR3 is TGTGCCATCAGTGATAGCGGGAGCCTGGACATTCAGTACTTC. Translating gives CAISDSGSLDIQYF.

V usage is TRBV5-1 and J usage is TRBJ2-1; D is undetermined. The length of the CDR3 is 13 residues. Trimming shortened V by 4 bases and J by 9 bases, and 14 bases separated the two germline ends. Germline V lookup: CDR1 SGHRS, CDR2 YFSETQ. This CDR3 reads CASSRIPTAEQFF. In DNA form, the CDR3 reads TGCGCCAGCAGCCGGATACCGACTGCTGAGCAGTTCTTC.

This clone has just one count. The chain employs TRBV5-1 and TRBJ2-7; D possibly corresponds to TRBD1 (6 bases). With 0 bases removed from V and 5 bases from J, the gap between germline ends came to 12 bases. The germline CDR1 and CDR2 sequences are SGHRS and YFSETQ. The CDR3 has 14 amino acids. CDR3 DNA: TGCGCCAGCAGCTTGGGGGGGCTTGGGGACGAGCAGTACTTC. Translation: CASSLGGLGDEQYF.

The chain uses TRBV6-5 and TRBJ1-1, with D perhaps TRBD1 (5 bases). CDR3 length: 13 amino acids. V dropped 2 bases and J dropped 4 bases, with 8 bases sitting between them. Germline CDR1 is MNHEY and CDR2 is SVGAGI. CDR3: CASSYAGPTEAFF. CDR3 sequence (DNA): TGTGCCAGCAGTTACGCGGGGCCCACTGAAGCTTTCTTT.

V and J are TRBV21-1 and TRBJ2-7; the table's D call TRBD1 went unverified against the DNA. TRBV21-1 is reported as a pseudogene. The CDR3 has 16 residues. CDR3 region: CASSKESGTISYEQYF. Written as DNA, the CDR3 is TGTGCCAGCAGCAAAGAGTCCGGGACAATCTCCTACGAGCAGTACTTC.

A note on this clone: Other DNA sequences within the sample encode an identical CDR3. The chain joins TRBV9 to TRBJ2-7; TRBD1 aligns across 10 bases. CDR3 length: 14 amino acids. V lost 2 bases to trimming and J lost 2 bases; unmatched junction nucleotides: 1. Germline V CDR1 and CDR2: SGDLS, YYNGEE. CDR3 bases: TGTGCCAGCAGCGTCGGACAGGGGGCCTACGAGCAGTACTTC. The encoded protein is CASSVGQGAYEQYF.

The genes are TRBV20-1 and TRBJ2-3, with no clear D. Germline V gene sequence: CDR1 DFQATT, CDR2 SNEGSKA (reference sequence). There are 11 residues in the CDR3. Trimming stripped 2 bases from V and 4 bases from J, with 4 bases between. The CDR3 reads CSARPADTQYF. In DNA form, the CDR3 reads TGCAGTGCTAGACCGGCAGATACGCAGTATTTT.

The table lists this clone with a count of one. The V call is TRBV11-2, the J call TRBJ2-3, with 10 bases lining up with TRBD2. Germline-derived CDR1 and CDR2 are SGHAT and FQNNGV. The CDR3 is made up of 17 amino acids. V lost 1 base and J lost 4; bases outside the gene matches: 8. CDR3 in amino acids: CASSLAPTSGTADTQYF. The CDR3 nucleotides are TGTGCCAGCAGCTTAGCCCCCACTAGCGGGACGGCAGATACGCAGTATTTT.

This chain links TRBV6-7 with TRBJ2-7; the match to TRBD1 covers 12 bases. TRBV6-7 is an ORF for which the function is uncertain. This CDR3 region has 15 residues. Germline trimming cut 5 bases from V and 3 bases from J; bases unmatched to any gene: 5. The CDR3 coding sequence is TGTGCCAGCAGTCGCCGGGACAGGGGGCTCTACGAGCAGTACTTC. It encodes CASSRRDRGLYEQYF.

The gene calls are TRBV18 and TRBJ1-1, with a tentative D call TRBD1 (5 bases). The CDR3 totals 14 residues. CDR1 and CDR2 from the germline V gene are KGHSH and LQKENI. V lost 2 bases and J lost 1, with 8 bases in between. Here the CDR3 reads CASSPGGGNTEAFF. The CDR3 DNA reads as TGTGCCAGCTCACCAGGCGGGGGGAACACTGAAGCTTTCTTT.

This clone was seen only once. The V and J genes are TRBV7-2 and TRBJ1-3; no firm D call. The CDR3 contains 14 residues. The V end lost 8 bases, the J end lost 2 bases, and 13 bases lay between the germline ends. The germline V gene encodes CDR1 SGHTA and CDR2 FQGNSA. Here the CDR3 DNA reads TGTGCCAGCTCACCCCGGGGTGCTGGAAACACCATATATTTT. Protein product: CASSPRGAGNTIYF.

The DNA of the CDR3 is TGTGCCAGCAGCCACACTGGACAGGGGTCCCATCAGCCCCAGCATTTT. Protein sequence: CASSHTGQGSHQPQHF. The rearrangement uses TRBV16 and TRBJ1-5; 9 bases are a match to TRBD1. Germline values: CDR1 KGHSY, CDR2 FQNENV. The length of the CDR3 is 16 residues. The ends lost 3 bases at V and 5 bases at J; junction bases unmatched: 8.